The 11 T cell receptor beta chains below all came from one sample that was sequenced in a study of T cell responses to AZD1222 COVID-19 vaccine. Generated by immunoSEQ multiplex PCR, the TCRdb table keeps only in-frame clones and is missing some. The sample contains 150,000 to 200,000 clones, roughly nine tenths of which appear only once. The specimen was peripheral blood, collected on day 0 of AZD1222 vaccination. Every receptor here comes from an adult in good health.

The rearrangement uses TRBV28 and TRBJ2-7, with TRBD1 matching over 8 bases. The CDR3 is 14 residues long. Germline CDR1 and CDR2: MDHEN and SYDVKM. The V gene end was trimmed by 5 bases and the J gene end by 7 bases; junction bases not matched to a gene: 10. Here the CDR3 DNA reads TGTGCCAGCAGTCCGGCGCCCGACAGGGGTGAGCAGTACGTC. Its translation: CASSPAPDRGEQYV.

The J gene is TRBJ2-7, the V gene TRBV4-2; D not resolved. The CDR3 contains 16 residues. Germline lookup yields CDR1 LGHNA and CDR2 YNFKEQ. Trimming cost V 0 bases and J 3 bases, with 15 bases left between them. CDR3 sequence: CASSQEGGPRNYEQYF. In DNA, the CDR3 is TGTGCCAGCAGCCAAGAGGGTGGTCCCCGAAACTACGAGCAGTACTTC.

This chain joins TRBV7-9 and TRBJ2-7, with 12 nucleotides matching TRBD1. The V and J ends lost 2 bases and 7 bases, in that order; junction bases with no gene match: 12. The length of the CDR3 is 17 residues. The germline CDR1 and CDR2 sequences are SEHNR and FQNEAQ (reference sequence). The CDR3: CASSLLGTGGFPKEQYF. The CDR3 DNA reads TGTGCCAGCAGCTTACTCGGGACAGGGGGCTTCCCTAAGGAGCAGTACTTC.

The chain has TRBV7-2 and TRBJ1-4; D remains ambiguous. V lost 5 bases and J lost 5, with 9 bases in between. Germline V gene lookup returns CDR1 SGHTA and CDR2 FQGNSA. The CDR3 has 13 amino acids. CDR3 sequence reads: CASSVGPNEKLFF. As DNA, the CDR3 is TGTGCCAGCAGCGTAGGACCGAATGAAAAACTGTTTTTT. The whole variable domain, filled in from reference TRBV7-2 and TRBJ1-4, reads GAGVSQSPSNKVTEKGKDVELRCDPISGHTALYWYRQSLGQGLEFLIYFQGNSAPDKSGLPSDRFSAERTGGSVSTLTIQRTQQEDSAVYLCASSVGPNEKLFFGSGTQLSVL.

This clone came up a few times. J is TRBJ1-1 and V is TRBV18, with a possible D match to TRBD1 (5 bases). The germline V gene has CDR1 KGHSH and CDR2 LQKENI. The CDR3 has 16 amino acids. With 3 bases removed from V and 0 bases from J, the gap between germline ends came to 14 bases. CDR3 in amino acids: CASSPGDRIMNTEAFF. CDR3 bases: TGTGCCAGCTCACCCGGTGACAGAATCATGAACACTGAAGCTTTCTTT.

The chain uses TRBV5-6 and TRBJ1-4; 9 bases map to TRBD1. This CDR3 is 15 amino acids long. The V segment lost 4 bases and the J segment 6 bases; nucleotides outside the gene matches: 7. From germline, CDR1 is SGHDT and CDR2 YYEEEE. CDR3 in amino acids: CASSTNRGLDEKLFF. CDR3 nucleotide sequence: TGTGCCAGCAGCACAAACAGGGGGCTGGATGAAAAACTGTTTTTT.

The chain is built from TRBV19 and TRBJ1-4, with D possibly TRBD1 on 5 matching bases. Trimming removed 7 bases at V and 5 bases at J, with 14 bases between. CDR1 is LNHDA, CDR2 SQIVND, per germline (reference sequence). There are 14 residues in the CDR3. The CDR3 DNA sequence: TGTGCCAGTACCTCCAGGGCATCAAATGAAAAACTGTTTTTT. Protein product: CASTSRASNEKLFF.

The rearrangement uses TRBV3-1 (or the pseudogene TRBV3-2) and TRBJ1-2; no reliable D call. Germline CDR1 and CDR2: LGHDT and YNNKEL (reference sequence). The CDR3 is made up of 15 amino acids. V lost 0 bases and J 4 bases, leaving 12 bases between the germline ends. DNA for the CDR3: TGTGCCAGCAGCCAAGATTTTGGCGGACCCTATGGCTACACCTTC. It codes for CASSQDFGGPYGYTF.

The CDR3 protein is CASSLGRDRGSSPLHF. DNA for the CDR3: TGTGCCAGCAGCTTGGGTAGGGACCGAGGGAGTTCACCCCTCCACTTT. The V gene is TRBV5-5, the J gene TRBJ1-6, with a tentative D call TRBD1 (5 bases). Germline values: CDR1 SGHKS, CDR2 YYEKEE (reference sequence). This CDR3 contains 16 residues. V was trimmed by 0 bases and J by 9 bases, leaving 16 bases between them.

V gene TRBV6-2 or TRBV6-3 combines with J gene TRBJ1-4, with a tentative D call TRBD1 (5 bases). This CDR3 contains 16 residues. Trimming pared 2 bases from V and 4 bases from J, leaving 14 bases between. Germline V gives CDR1 MNHEY, CDR2 SVGEGT. DNA for the CDR3: TGTGCCAGCAGTTACGGAGCCCGGGACCTTAATGAAAAACTGTTTTTT. Translation gives CASSYGARDLNEKLFF.

This rearrangement joins TRBV5-4 to TRBJ1-1; TRBD1 might be the D (5 bases). Germline V gives CDR1 SGHNT, CDR2 YYREEE (reference sequence). With 5 bases removed from V and 2 bases from J, the gap between germline ends came to 19 bases. The CDR3 consists of 16 residues. The CDR3 reads CASRLGAGIPNTEAFF. In nucleotides, the CDR3 is TGTGCCAGCAGGTTAGGGGCAGGGATACCAAACACTGAAGCTTTCTTT.